This T cell receptor (beta chain) was identified during a study of PD-1 blockade in classical Hodgkin lymphoma. The wider study: Each patient was given nivolumab 3 mg/kg through a vein every 2 weeks.

Time point reported: cycle 4 day 1 (C4D1), after more than five weeks of nivolumab. Autologous stem cell transplantation was followed by relapse in every patient, and brentuximab vedotin exposure varied. Complete response, partial response or progressive disease were the best responses. A note on this clone: The antigen remains unidentified.

TCRdb's table, derived via immunoSEQ multiplex PCR, lists solely in-frame clones and lacks some. The table lists around 53,000 clones, about 75% of them singletons. General observations from the study: The baseline diversity of complete responders showed similarity to that of newly diagnosed patients.

V was pared by 6 bases and J by 3 bases, with 8 bases of the junction left unmatched. This CDR3 spans 14 amino acids. From germline, CDR1 is MNHEY and CDR2 SVGAGI. The V gene is TRBV6-5, the J gene TRBJ2-7; TRBD1 matches 7 bases. The receptor comes from a human donor with classical Hodgkin lymphoma. The sample consisted of peripheral blood mononuclear cells (PBMCs), taken before the fourth cycle of nivolumab. This chain's CDR3 is CASSPDRDGYEQYF. In DNA form, the CDR3 reads TGTGCCAGCAGCCCAGACAGGGACGGCTACGAGCAGTACTTC.